The rows below give T cell receptor beta chains drawn from one sample of a study of cytomegalovirus exposure and HLA in healthy donors. The table came from immunoSEQ multiplex PCR; TCRdb's copy has only in-frame clones and leaves some out. The profile shows 300,000 or so clones, 84% of them singletons. Specimen: PBMCs. Every receptor here comes from a woman aged 40 to 55 in good health and CMV-seropositive. CDR3s include the opening cysteine and the closing phenylalanine or tryptophan. D genes are given only for firm matches. Not every row has a clone size; where given, it reads once, few, many or a size class.

D,size,V,J,CDR3,DNA
TRBD1,.,TRBV19,TRBJ2-7,CASSPTRSGGYEQYF,TGTGCCAGTAGTCCGACACGCTCAGGGGGCTACGAGCAGTACTTC
.,.,TRBV2,TRBJ2-7,CASSEWEYEQYF,TGTGCCAGCAGTGAATGGGAGTACGAGCAGTACTTC
.,few,TRBV11-3,TRBJ2-1,CASSLEAATYNEQFF,TGTGCCAGCAGCTTAGAGGCGGCAACCTACAATGAGCAGTTCTTC
TRBD2,.,TRBV5-6,TRBJ2-3,CASSRYSGRALTDTQYF,TGTGCCAGCAGCCGCTATAGCGGGAGGGCCTTGACAGATACGCAGTATTTT
.,.,TRBV7-2,TRBJ2-2,CASSLIVRGGELFF,TGTGCCAGCAGCTTAATTGTTAGAGGCGGGGAGCTGTTTTTT
.,.,TRBV30,TRBJ1-3,CAWSTRSGGNTIYF,TGTGCCTGGAGTACCCGGTCGGGTGGAAACACCATATATTTT
TRBD2,.,TRBV30,TRBJ2-1,CAWSVGLGGRDTNEQFF,TGTGCCTGGAGTGTTGGGTTGGGCGGGAGGGATACCAATGAGCAGTTCTTC
.,.,TRBV28,TRBJ2-3,CASNREFTDTQYF,TGTGCCAGCAATCGGGAGTTCACAGATACGCAGTATTTT
TRBD2,.,TRBV7-2,TRBJ2-7,CASSSGTSSYEQYF,TGTGCCAGCAGCTCCGGGACTAGCTCCTACGAGCAGTACTTC
TRBD1,once,TRBV15,TRBJ1-2,CATSPRTGGIDYGYTF,TGTGCCACCAGCCCCCGGACAGGGGGCATAGACTATGGCTACACCTTC
.,.,TRBV28,TRBJ1-4,CASINRGGTANEKLFF,TGTGCCAGCATCAATCGGGGCGGGACGGCGAATGAAAAACTGTTTTTT
TRBD1,.,TRBV11-2,TRBJ2-4,CASSVPGGFAKNIQYF,TGTGCCAGCAGCGTTCCAGGGGGTTTCGCCAAAAACATTCAGTACTTC
TRBD1,.,TRBV9,TRBJ1-4,CASSARTGATNEKLFF,TGTGCCAGCAGCGCGAGGACAGGGGCAACTAATGAAAAACTGTTTTTT
.,.,TRBV11-2,TRBJ2-7,CASSPDTEQYF,TGTGCCAGCAGCCCCGACACAGAGCAGTACTTC
.,.,TRBV9,TRBJ2-2,CASSVRTGELFF,TGTGCCAGCAGCGTACGCACCGGGGAGCTGTTTTTT
TRBD2,.,TRBV4-2,TRBJ2-1,CASSLGLAGYNEQFF,TGTGCCAGCAGCTTGGGACTAGCGGGGTACAATGAGCAGTTCTTC
.,.,TRBV5-1,TRBJ2-2,CASSRSGLSSGELFF,TGCGCCAGCAGCCGATCGGGACTGTCGTCCGGGGAGCTGTTTTTT
TRBD2,.,TRBV2,TRBJ2-1,CASSDVAGTSGVYNEQFF,TGTGCCAGCAGTGACGTGGCCGGGACTAGCGGGGTCTACAATGAGCAGTTCTTC
TRBD1,.,TRBV4-1,TRBJ1-4,CASSRGTGAEKLFF,TGCGCCAGCAGCCGCGGGACAGGGGCTGAAAAACTGTTTTTT
TRBD2,.,TRBV4-2,TRBJ2-1,CASSQAGREEFNEQFF,TGTGCCAGCAGCCAAGCGGGTCGGGAGGAGTTCAATGAGCAGTTCTTC
TRBD1,.,TRBV7-9,TRBJ2-7,CASSRRGTYEQYF,TGTGCCAGCAGCCGCAGGGGGACCTACGAGCAGTACTTC
.,.,TRBV30,TRBJ2-6,CASKNPGVSGANVLTF,TGTGCCTCGAAAAATCCAGGGGTGTCTGGGGCCAACGTCCTGACTTTC
.,.,TRBV5-1,TRBJ1-1,CASSFTSTGSFNTEAFF,TGCGCCAGCAGCTTCACCTCAACGGGGAGTTTTAACACTGAAGCTTTCTTT
TRBD1,.,TRBV5-1,TRBJ2-5,CASSLGLGTAQETQYF,TGCGCCAGCAGCTTGGGGCTCGGGACAGCCCAAGAGACCCAGTACTTC
.,.,TRBV7-9,TRBJ1-1,CASGGRQNTEAFF,TGTGCCAGCGGGGGCAGACAGAACACTGAAGCTTTCTTT
.,.,TRBV10-3,TRBJ2-2,CATATGSGELFF,TGTGCCACCGCAACGGGGTCCGGGGAGCTGTTTTTT
TRBD2,.,TRBV19,TRBJ2-7,CASSTSPGGLAGGPNRHEQYF,TGTGCCAGTAGTACCTCACCGGGGGGACTAGCGGGAGGGCCTAATAGGCACGAGCAGTACTTC
.,.,TRBV27,TRBJ1-2,CASSATGYGYTF,TGTGCCAGCAGTGCTACCGGCTATGGCTACACCTTC
TRBD1,once,TRBV10-3,TRBJ1-2,CATSVILQGASGYTF,TGTGCCACCTCAGTGATCCTGCAGGGGGCGAGTGGCTACACCTTC
.,.,TRBV27,TRBJ1-3,CAAGAQFGTIYF,TGTGCCGCAGGGGCCCAGTTCGGCACCATATATTTT
.,.,TRBV5-6,TRBJ2-3,CASSLVAGTDTQYF,TGTGCCAGCAGCTTGGTAGCGGGCACAGATACGCAGTATTTT
.,.,TRBV30,TRBJ1-4,CAWSVSRAEKLFF,TGTGCCTGGAGTGTATCCAGGGCTGAAAAACTGTTTTTT
.,.,TRBV4-2,TRBJ2-1,CASSQILPGYNEQFF,TGTGCCAGCAGTCAAATACTCCCAGGCTACAATGAGCAGTTCTTC
TRBD2,.,TRBV28,TRBJ2-7,CASSRPRLAGVTYEQYF,TGTGCCAGCAGCCGACCCCGGCTAGCGGGGGTGACCTACGAGCAGTACTTC
.,.,TRBV4-2,TRBJ1-2,CASSQRDFGYGYTF,TGTGCCAGCAGCCAACGGGACTTTGGCTATGGCTACACCTTC
TRBD2,.,TRBV5-6,TRBJ2-2,CASSLADSGRYTGELFF,TGTGCCAGCAGCTTAGCCGATAGCGGGAGGTACACCGGGGAGCTGTTTTTT
.,.,TRBV29-1,TRBJ2-1,CSVFPGEQFF,TGCAGCGTTTTTCCGGGTGAGCAGTTCTTC
.,.,TRBV20-1,TRBJ1-2,CSALQGVDYTF,TGCAGTGCTCTACAGGGTGTCGACTACACCTTC
.,once,TRBV18,TRBJ2-4,CASSPSGNIQYF,TGTGCCAGCTCACCATCGGGAAACATTCAGTACTTC
.,.,TRBV7-8,TRBJ1-5,CASSQTGPGNQPQHF,TGTGCCAGCAGCCAAACAGGACCCGGCAATCAGCCCCAGCATTTT
.,.,TRBV30,TRBJ2-7,CAWGGDSSYEQYF,TGTGCCTGGGGCGGGGACAGCTCCTACGAGCAGTACTTC
.,.,TRBV19,TRBJ2-2,CASRDREQGGELFF,TGTGCCAGTAGGGACCGGGAGCAGGGCGGGGAGCTGTTTTTT
TRBD2,once,TRBV7-2,TRBJ2-7,CASSLGLASYEQYF,TGTGCCAGCAGCTTGGGACTAGCCTCCTACGAGCAGTACTTC
TRBD2,.,TRBV4-2,TRBJ2-3,CASSLPGLAVMDTQYF,TGTGCCAGCAGCCTACCGGGACTAGCGGTGATGGATACGCAGTATTTT
.,.,TRBV7-9,TRBJ2-5,CASSPTGQPQETQYF,TGTGCCAGCAGCCCAACGGGACAACCACAAGAGACCCAGTACTTC
TRBD2,.,TRBV30,TRBJ2-5,CAWSEERDSQETQYF,TGTGCCTGGAGTGAGGAGCGGGACTCCCAAGAGACCCAGTACTTC
TRBD2,.,TRBV9,TRBJ2-7,CASSVGDYSYEQYF,TGTGCCAGCAGCGTAGGGGACTACTCCTACGAGCAGTACTTC
TRBD1,.,TRBV6-1,TRBJ1-1,CASVRDGQGRTFF,TGTGCCAGCGTACGGGATGGACAGGGCCGTACTTTCTTT
TRBD2,few,TRBV11-2,TRBJ2-4,CASSLDHPSGKNIQYF,TGTGCCAGCAGCTTAGATCATCCTAGCGGAAAAAACATTCAGTACTTC
TRBD1,.,TRBV28,TRBJ1-2,CAGSNDRDYGYTF,TGTGCCGGCAGCAATGACAGGGACTATGGCTACACCTTC